This T cell receptor (beta chain) appears in the sequencing data of a study of blood T cell repertoires in COVID-19. This CDR3 comprises 13 residues. CDR1 is SGHNT, CDR2 YYREEE, per germline (reference sequence). V was trimmed by 2 bases and J by 5 bases, leaving 10 bases between them. Clinical history reported by participants formed the basis on which cohorts were assigned. The table came from immunoSEQ multiplex PCR; TCRdb's copy has only in-frame clones and leaves some out. The sample includes just over 350,000 clones, more than 85% of them seen just once. The TCR was taken from a woman aged 25 to 39 who had recovered from COVID-19. The sequencing input was PBMCs or T cells enriched from blood (not recorded which). The chain recombines TRBV5-4 with TRBJ1-2; D is perhaps TRBD1 (6 bases). CDR3 sequence reads: CASSFYRDYGYTF. The CDR3 DNA follows: TGTGCCAGCAGCTTCTACAGGGATTATGGCTACACCTTC.